Described below is a single TCR beta chain sequence and its context. Antigen unknown. The source of the sample is a study of cytomegalovirus exposure and HLA in healthy donors. For the study at large: Assignment to the Caucasian-associated ancestry cluster applied to less than 85% of the approximately 360 genotyped donors.

PCR involved 60 Vbeta and 13 Jbeta primers. Generated by immunoSEQ multiplex PCR, the TCRdb table keeps only in-frame clones and is missing some. This table holds approximately 150,000 clones, approximately 80% found once. Germline V gene sequence: CDR1 SNHLY, CDR2 FYNNEI. This CDR3 has 18 amino acids. V was shortened by 6 bases and J by 4 bases, with 24 bases between the two germline ends. The study's findings and limits: The authors later found most CMV-associated TCR beta chains appeared HLA-restricted. It was around 160 TCR beta chains that were listed as cytomegalovirus-associated. Earlier results showed most TCR beta V segments being productive about 87% or about 30% of the time.

J is TRBJ2-2 and V is TRBV2, with D perhaps matching TRBD2 (7 bases). The sequencing sample was made of PBMCs. This TCR derives from a male donor in good health and CMV-seropositive. CDR3 amino acids: CASRFDGGALVGTGELFF. The CDR3 DNA is TGTGCCAGCAGGTTTGATGGGGGGGCCCTTGTTGGCACCGGGGAGCTGTTTTTT.